This T cell receptor beta chain was captured in a study of blood T cell repertoires in COVID-19. Overall study: The cDNA or gDNA used as material had been derived from T cells, B-cell-depleted T cells, or PBMCs.

Sequenced by immunoSEQ multiplex PCR; TCRdb stores in-frame clones only, minus some. The repertoire holds roughly 12,000 clones, with 80% to 95% as singletons. The CDR3 totals 13 residues. Trimming took 6 bases from V and 4 from J, leaving 13 bases between them. Germline V lookup: CDR1 MGHDK, CDR2 SYGVNS. The receptor comes from a woman aged 65 to 85 with active COVID-19. Sequencing was carried out using peripheral blood. The chain links TRBV25-1 to TRBJ2-7; possibly TRBD1 for D (6 bases). The CDR3 is CASSPGVGYEQYF. DNA for the CDR3: TGTGCCAGCAGCCCAGGGGTTGGTTACGAGCAGTACTTC.